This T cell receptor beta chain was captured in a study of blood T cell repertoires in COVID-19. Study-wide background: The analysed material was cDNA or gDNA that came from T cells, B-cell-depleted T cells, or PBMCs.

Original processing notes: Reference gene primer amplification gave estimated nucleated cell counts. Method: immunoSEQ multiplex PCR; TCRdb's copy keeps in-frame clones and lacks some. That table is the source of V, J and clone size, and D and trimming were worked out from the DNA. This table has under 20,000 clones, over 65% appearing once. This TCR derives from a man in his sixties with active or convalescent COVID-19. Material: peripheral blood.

CDR3 DNA: TGTGCCAGTAGTGTGGACAACAACTATGGCTACACCTTC. Residues: CASSVDNNYGYTF. V gene TRBV19 combines with J gene TRBJ1-2; D is perhaps TRBD1 (5 bases). The CDR3 consists of 13 residues. Trimming removed 5 bases at V and 2 bases at J, with 9 bases between. Germline assignment: CDR1 LNHDA and CDR2 SQIVND (reference sequence).